The 15 T cell receptor beta chains presented below share a single source sample, sequenced in a study of blood T cell repertoires in COVID-19. Only in-frame clones appear in the TCRdb table, and some are missing; sequencing was by immunoSEQ multiplex PCR. The sample includes about 160,000 clones, roughly 80% of them seen just once. The sample was PBMCs or T cells enriched from blood (not recorded which). Receptors originate from a woman aged 40 to 50 with acute COVID-19.

In this sample, this clone turned up a few times. The chain links TRBV29-1 to TRBJ2-7, with 10 positions matching TRBD2. The CDR3 length is 14 residues. Germline-derived CDR1 and CDR2 are SQVTM and ANQGSEA. V shed 6 bases, J shed 4 bases, and the junction held 9 bases outside the gene matches. The CDR3 sequence is CSVGLAGVGYEQYV. The CDR3 DNA is TGCAGCGTCGGTCTAGCGGGAGTAGGGTACGAGCAGTACGTC.

J is TRBJ2-1 and V is TRBV5-1; 9 bases are a match to TRBD2. This CDR3 contains 17 residues. The J segment lost 3 bases and the V segment lost 0 bases, leaving 7 bases of the junction unmatched. The germline V gene has CDR1 SGHRS and CDR2 YFSETQ. The CDR3 reads CASSLEGSGSRYNEQFF. The CDR3 nucleotides read TGCGCCAGCAGCTTGGAAGGTAGCGGGAGCCGCTACAATGAGCAGTTCTTC. The full variable domain, rest sourced from reference TRBV5-1 and TRBJ2-1, is KAGVTQTPRYLIKTRGQQVTLSCSPISGHRSVSWYQQTPGQGLQFLFEYFSETQRNKGNFPGRFSGRQFSNSRSEMNVSTLELGDSALYLCASSLEGSGSRYNEQFFGPGTRLTVL.

The CDR3 here is CSVEENRYTGELFF. CDR3 bases: TGCAGCGTTGAAGAGAATCGGTACACCGGGGAGCTGTTTTTT. The chain links TRBV29-1 to TRBJ2-2; D remains unclear. Trimming cost V 0 bases and J 3 bases, with 8 bases left between them. The germline V gene has CDR1 SQVTM and CDR2 ANQGSEA. The CDR3 has 14 amino acids.

This rearrangement joins TRBV7-2 to TRBJ2-7; 7 nucleotides match TRBD2. The V gene end was trimmed by 5 bases and the J gene end by 5 bases; junction bases not matched to a gene: 9. Germline V gene lookup returns CDR1 SGHTA and CDR2 FQGNSA. The CDR3 runs to 14 residues. The CDR3 DNA reads as TGTGCCAGCAGCCCCCGGCGGGAGTACCACGAGCAGTACTTC. It is translated as CASSPRREYHEQYF.

The chain couples TRBV3-1 (or the pseudogene TRBV3-2) to TRBJ1-1; 7 positions match TRBD1. The CDR3 totals 17 residues. V gave up 0 bases and J gave up 4 bases; unmatched junction bases: 11. The germline V gene has CDR1 LGHDT and CDR2 YNNKEL (reference sequence). CDR3 DNA sequence: TGTGCCAGCAGCCAAGATAGGCGACAGGGAGGAGGCACTGAAGCTTTCTTT. Translating gives CASSQDRRQGGGTEAFF.

The chain combines TRBV3-1 (or the pseudogene TRBV3-2) with TRBJ1-2; D not certain. Germline CDR1 reads LGHDT; CDR2 reads YNNKEL (reference sequence). The V end lost 4 bases, the J end lost 4 bases, and 13 bases lay between the germline ends. The CDR3 runs to 14 residues. The CDR3, as DNA: TGTGCCAGCAGCCCCGCCCCGGAGACCTATGGCTACACCTTC. This codes for CASSPAPETYGYTF.

The chain couples TRBV4-1 to TRBJ2-3; D remains ambiguous. This CDR3 is 13 amino acids long. The V gene lost 3 bases and the J gene lost 1 base, with 5 bases spanning the gap. CDR1 is MGHRA, CDR2 YSYEKL, per germline. The CDR3 nucleotides read TGCGCCAGCAGCCAGTCGGGCACAGATACGCAGTATTTT. It yields the protein CASSQSGTDTQYF.

This clone has ten or more counts. The junction differs from germline at one of its ends, possibly a read error. The V and J genes are TRBV30 and TRBJ1-4; D unclear. CDR1 is GTSNPN, CDR2 SVGIG, per germline (reference sequence). This CDR3 region has 12 residues. The DNA of the CDR3 is TGTGCCTGGAGACCCGGCGGAGGGCGTTACGAATTT. Translated: CAWRPGGGRYEF.

The chain is built from TRBV19 and TRBJ1-5; 10 bases align to TRBD1. Germline V gene lookup returns CDR1 LNHDA and CDR2 SQIVND (reference sequence). This CDR3 region has 15 residues. V trimming: 5 bases; J trimming: 5 bases; junction bases outside the gene matches: 6. CDR3 amino acids: CASSPGDRGYQPQHF. CDR3 coding DNA: TGTGCCAGTAGTCCCGGGGACAGGGGTTATCAGCCCCAGCATTTT.

The CDR3 DNA is TGTGCCAGCAGCTTACCCCCTTACAATGAGCAGTTCTTC. It translates to CASSLPPYNEQFF. V usage is TRBV11-2 and J usage is TRBJ2-1, with D unresolved. The CDR3 spans 13 residues. V gave up 2 bases and J gave up 4 bases, with 6 bases separating them. Germline V lookup: CDR1 SGHAT, CDR2 FQNNGV.

The V call is TRBV6-1, the J call TRBJ1-1, with no clear D. The CDR3 contains 13 residues. V was trimmed by 2 bases and J by 7 bases, leaving 11 bases between them. Germline-derived CDR1 and CDR2 are MNHNS and SASEGT. CDR3 coding DNA: TGTGCCAGCAGTGAAAGGTACTACAATGAAGCTTTCTTT. As protein: CASSERYYNEAFF.

The rearrangement joins TRBV11-1 to TRBJ2-7; no clear D gene. CDR3 length: 16 amino acids. Per the germline V gene, CDR1 is SGHAT and CDR2 is FQDESV (reference sequence). The germline V and J ends were trimmed by 5 bases and 2 bases, with 19 bases remaining between them. This CDR3 is CASSPPRGGSTYEQYF. DNA for the CDR3: TGTGCCAGCAGCCCCCCTAGAGGTGGAAGTACCTACGAGCAGTACTTC.

J is TRBJ2-5 and V is TRBV7-9, with TRBD2 as a possible D gene (6 bases). Germline assignment: CDR1 SEHNR and CDR2 FQNEAQ (reference sequence). Trimming removed 2 bases from V and 1 base from J, with 11 bases in between. The CDR3 spans 15 residues. CDR3 nucleotides: TGTGCCAGCAGCTTAATGGTAGCGGCCCAAGAGACCCAGTACTTC. This translates into CASSLMVAAQETQYF.

The count of this clone is one. The rearrangement links TRBV9 to TRBJ2-1; possible D gene TRBD1, 5 bases. The germline V gene encodes CDR1 SGDLS and CDR2 YYNGEE. This CDR3 spans 16 amino acids. V gave up 4 bases and J gave up 0 bases, with 14 bases separating them. The CDR3 region is CASSTQGRSSYNEQFF. The DNA for the CDR3 is TGTGCCAGCAGCACCCAGGGCAGGAGCTCCTACAATGAGCAGTTCTTC.

The chain is built from TRBV19 and TRBJ2-5; 7 nucleotides align to TRBD1. Trimming took 0 bases from V and 6 from J; bases not matched to a gene: 4. This CDR3 spans 14 amino acids. Looked up from germline, CDR1 is LNHDA and CDR2 is SQIVND (reference sequence). The CDR3 sequence: CASSIEGGGKTQYF. As DNA, the CDR3 is TGTGCCAGTAGTATAGAAGGGGGCGGAAAGACCCAGTACTTC.